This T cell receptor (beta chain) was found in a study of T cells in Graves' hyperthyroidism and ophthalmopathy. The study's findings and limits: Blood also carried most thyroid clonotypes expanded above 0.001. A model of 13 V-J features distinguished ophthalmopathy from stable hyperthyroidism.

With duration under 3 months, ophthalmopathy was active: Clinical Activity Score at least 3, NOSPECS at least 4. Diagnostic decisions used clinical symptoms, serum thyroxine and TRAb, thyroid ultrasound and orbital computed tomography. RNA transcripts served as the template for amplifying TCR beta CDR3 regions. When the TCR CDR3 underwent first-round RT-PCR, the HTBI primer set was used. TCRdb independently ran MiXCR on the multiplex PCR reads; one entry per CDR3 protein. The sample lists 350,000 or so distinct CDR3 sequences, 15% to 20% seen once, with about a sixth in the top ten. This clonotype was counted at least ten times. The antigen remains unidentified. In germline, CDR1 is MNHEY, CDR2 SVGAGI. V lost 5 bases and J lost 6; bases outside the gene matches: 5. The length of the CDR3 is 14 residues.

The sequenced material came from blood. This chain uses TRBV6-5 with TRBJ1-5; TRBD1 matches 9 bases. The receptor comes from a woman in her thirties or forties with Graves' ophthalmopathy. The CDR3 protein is CASSPGTGRQPQHF. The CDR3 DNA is TGTGCCAGCAGTCCGGGGACAGGGCGTCAGCCCCAGCATTTT.